The rows below give T cell receptor beta chains drawn from one sample of a study of blood T cell repertoires in COVID-19. Assay used: immunoSEQ multiplex PCR; TCRdb lists only in-frame clones, some missing. The sample comprises some 300,000 clones, 85% to 90% of which are singletons, and over 3.5% rests with the top ten. Material for sequencing was PBMCs or T cells enriched from blood (not recorded which). The receptors were gathered from a man aged 25 to 40 who had recovered from COVID-19. CDR3s include the opening cysteine and the closing phenylalanine or tryptophan. Fields, in order: D gene, clone size, V gene, J gene, CDR3 DNA, CDR3 protein. The D gene is left open where the match is weak. Part of the rows lack a size; the others show once, few, many or a class for expanded clones.

.	.	TRBV5-1	TRBJ2-1	TGCGCCAGCAGCTTTGACAGACCAAGTTACGATGAGCAGTTCTTC	CASSFDRPSYDEQFF
.	.	TRBV6-5	TRBJ1-1	TGTGCCAGCAGTTATGGTGGGGACGGGAGGGGCACTGAAGCTTTCTTT	CASSYGGDGRGTEAFF
.	.	TRBV5-4	TRBJ2-1	TGTGCCAGCAGCTTTCGGTCGGGAAACAATGAGCAGTTCTTC	CASSFRSGNNEQFF
.	.	TRBV5-1	TRBJ1-5	TGCGCCAGCAGCCCTGGACAGCTAGATCAGCCCCAGCATTTT	CASSPGQLDQPQHF
.	.	TRBV5-1	TRBJ2-7	TGCGCCAGCAGCTTGAATGGAGGTGGACCCTACGAGCAGTACTTC	CASSLNGGGPYEQYF
.	.	TRBV5-6	TRBJ2-1	TGTGCCAGCAGCTCCCAGGGTAGGTCCTACAATGAGCAGTTCTTC	CASSSQGRSYNEQFF
.	.	TRBV29-1	TRBJ2-3	TGCAGCGTTGTGGGCACGACCAACCCGGGAGGCACAGATACGCAGTATTTT	CSVVGTTNPGGTDTQYF
TRBD2	.	TRBV5-1	TRBJ2-3	TGCGCCAGCAGACGGGGGGTAGATACGCAGTATTTT	CASRRGVDTQYF
.	.	TRBV29-1	TRBJ1-5	TGCAGCGTAAAACAGGGTCCGGGCAATCAGCCCCAGCATTTT	CSVKQGPGNQPQHF
.	few	TRBV5-6	TRBJ1-1	TGTGCCAGCAGCTTCGGGGGTGGAGGTACTGAAGCTTTCTTT	CASSFGGGGTEAFF
TRBD1	once	TRBV27	TRBJ2-6	TGTGCCAGCAGACCAGGGGGCAGGGCCAACGTCCTGACTTTC	CASRPGGRANVLTF
.	.	TRBV25-1	TRBJ1-2	TGTGCCAGCAGTGACGGGTATGGCTACACCTTC	CASSDGYGYTF
.	.	TRBV5-1	TRBJ2-1	TGCGCCAGCAGCTTGGCCGACTTCGGCTACAATGAGCAGTTCTTC	CASSLADFGYNEQFF
TRBD2	.	TRBV2	TRBJ2-1	TGTGCCAGCAGAGGATCACCTGGGACTAGCGGGACTCAGTTCTTC	CASRGSPGTSGTQFF
TRBD1	once	TRBV7-6	TRBJ2-3	TGTGCCAGCAGCCCTCGGACAGGGGGCTGGACAGATACGCAGTATTTT	CASSPRTGGWTDTQYF
TRBD2	.	TRBV5-4	TRBJ2-5	TGTGCCAGCAGCCCTGGACTAGCGGGGGGGATGGAGACCCAGTACTTC	CASSPGLAGGMETQYF
TRBD2	.	TRBV27	TRBJ2-1	TGTGCCAGCAGTTTGTTCCCGGGGGGTGGGCGCAATGAGCAGTTCTTC	CASSLFPGGGRNEQFF
TRBD1	few	TRBV5-1	TRBJ1-6	TGCGCCAGCAGCCGCGCCGGGACAGGGGGCGAGAATAATTCACCCCTCCACTTT	CASSRAGTGGENNSPLHF
TRBD1	.	TRBV5-1	TRBJ2-1	TGCGCCAGCAGCTTGGCGACAGGGGCTCCCAACCAGCAGTTCTTC	CASSLATGAPNQQFF
.	.	TRBV2	TRBJ1-6	TGTGCCAGCAGTGACGGGAGCACGTATAATTCACCCCTCCACTTT	CASSDGSTYNSPLHF
TRBD1	.	TRBV5-1	TRBJ1-1	TGCGCCAGCAGCTTCTGGGGACAGGGATCCACTGAAGCTTTCTTT	CASSFWGQGSTEAFF
TRBD2	.	TRBV4-2	TRBJ2-2	TGTGCCAGCAGCCCCGGACTAGCCCACACCGGGGAGCTGTTTTTT	CASSPGLAHTGELFF
TRBD1	.	TRBV11-2	TRBJ1-3	TGTGCCAGCAGCCTCCGGACCGGGACAGGTACTTACCGAAACACCATATATTTT	CASSLRTGTGTYRNTIYF
.	.	TRBV5-1	TRBJ1-1	TGCGCCAGCAGCTTAACGACAGAGCAAACATCGGCTTTCTTT	CASSLTTEQTSAFF
.	.	TRBV7-6	TRBJ2-3	TGTGCCAGCAGCTTAGCGCTCGGGCGGGGGCCCCCCGATACGCAGTATTTT	CASSLALGRGPPDTQYF
TRBD2	once	TRBV5-1	TRBJ2-1	TGCGCCAGCAGCTGGACCCCTCTAGCGGGGGGGAACAATGAGCAGTTCTTC	CASSWTPLAGGNNEQFF